This T cell receptor (beta chain) comes out of a study of cytomegalovirus exposure and HLA in healthy donors. Between the trimmed V and J ends, which lost 5 bases and 3 bases, there was a span of 9 bases. CDR3 length: 14 amino acids. CDR1 is SGHNT, CDR2 YYREEE, per germline (reference sequence). As concerns this clone: Its specificity is not known.

It was with 60 Vbeta and 13 Jbeta primers that the PCR ran. Repertoires were generated with immunoSEQ multiplex PCR, while TCRdb's copy carries only in-frame clones and drops some. This sample has 150,000 to 180,000 clones; over 65% occur once, and the top ten carry 3% to 4%. Overall study results and limits: The study labeled 164 TCR beta chains cytomegalovirus-associated. In a later analysis, several top co-occurrence clusters appeared linked to parvovirus B19, influenza, CMV and Epstein-Barr virus. Many donors shared some public TCRs, even though most TCR sequences were rare. Confirmation was obtained in vitro that a few CMV-associated chains are specific for CMV antigens.

This sequence joins TRBV5-4 and TRBJ2-6, with D unresolved. Material: PBMCs. This receptor was taken from a woman aged 40-49 years in good health and CMV-seronegative. The DNA for the CDR3 is TGTGCCAGCAGTTCGCCGGGTGGGGCCAACGTCCTGACTTTC. Its protein is CASSSPGGANVLTF.